The TCR beta chain described here comes from a study of T cell repertoires in cytomegalovirus infection. Study overall: Indications came from public TCR beta signatures; they pointed to CMV infection and to a matching HLA type. Overall study findings and caveats: Using cumulative public TCR beta family frequency, the authors identified those who carried CMV together with the relevant HLA. In two of eight donors, the top clonotype was HLA-C-restricted CMV-specific.

TCRdb re-called the reads with MiXCR, one entry per CDR3 protein. The sample holds 100,000 to 150,000 distinct CDR3 sequences, roughly 25% seen once. Notes on this clonotype: Its antigen remains unknown.

Trimming left V 8 bases short and J 6 bases short, with 16 bases between. The CDR3 has 13 residues. Germline V gene sequence: CDR1 MNHEY, CDR2 SMNVEV (reference sequence). The source material was PBMCs, sequenced either directly or after in vitro stimulation (not recorded which). V gene TRBV27 combines with J gene TRBJ1-1, with D possibly being TRBD1 (5 bases). The TCR sequence derives from a human donor in good health (CMV status not recorded). Some clones in this sample may be carry-over from other donors' samples. In DNA, the CDR3 is TGTGCCAGCTCTTGGTCGGGACTGGCTGAAGCTTTCTTT. Translation: CASSWSGLAEAFF.